This T cell receptor beta chain was identified in a study of cytomegalovirus exposure and HLA in healthy donors. Concerning this clone itself: What it binds is not known.

PCR involved 60 Vbeta and 13 Jbeta primers. Sequenced by immunoSEQ multiplex PCR; TCRdb stores in-frame clones only, minus some. The sample includes 100,000 to 150,000 clones, roughly 80% of them seen just once. Germline-derived CDR1 and CDR2 are SGHAT and FQDESV (reference sequence). CDR3 length: 14 residues. Trimming shortened V by 5 bases and J by 0 bases, and 10 bases separated the two germline ends. Study results and caveats: One cluster of highly shared sequence variants probably arose as a sequencing artifact.

The V call is TRBV11-1, the J call TRBJ1-1, with D tentatively TRBD1 (5 bases). The source of this sequence is a middle-aged woman in good health and CMV-seronegative. Input material: PBMCs. The chain's CDR3 is CASSLTAMNTEAFF. The CDR3 DNA reads as TGTGCCAGCAGCCTGACAGCCATGAACACTGAAGCTTTCTTT.